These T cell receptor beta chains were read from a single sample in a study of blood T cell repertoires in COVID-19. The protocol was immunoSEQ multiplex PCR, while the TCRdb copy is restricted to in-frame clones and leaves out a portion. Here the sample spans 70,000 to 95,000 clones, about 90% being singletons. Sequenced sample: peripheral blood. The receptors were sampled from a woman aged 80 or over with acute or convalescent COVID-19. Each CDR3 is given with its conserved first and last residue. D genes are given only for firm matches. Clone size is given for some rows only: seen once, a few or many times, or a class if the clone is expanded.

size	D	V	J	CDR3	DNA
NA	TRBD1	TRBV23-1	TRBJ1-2	CASSGPPGQRTYGYTF	TGCGCCAGCAGTGGTCCACCGGGACAGCGGACGTATGGCTACACCTTC
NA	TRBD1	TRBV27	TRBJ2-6	CASSSRQGVAGANVLTF	TGTGCCAGCAGTTCCCGACAGGGGGTGGCTGGGGCCAACGTCCTGACTTTC
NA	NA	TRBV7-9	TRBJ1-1	CASSPGSTMNTEAFF	TGTGCCAGCAGCCCCGGGTCCACCATGAACACTGAAGCTTTCTTT
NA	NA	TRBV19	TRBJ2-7	CASSPVSTSYEQYF	TGTGCCAGTAGTCCGGTGTCCACCTCCTACGAGCAGTACTTC
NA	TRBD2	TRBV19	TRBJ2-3	CASSPSGLGGGSTDTQYF	TGTGCCAGTAGTCCGTCGGGGCTTGGGGGGGGAAGCACAGATACGCAGTATTTT
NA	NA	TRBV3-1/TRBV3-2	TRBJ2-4	CASSQGWRQGLAKNIQYF	TGTGCCAGCAGCCAAGGATGGCGGCAAGGACTAGCCAAAAACATTCAGTACTTC
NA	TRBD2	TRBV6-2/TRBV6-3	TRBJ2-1	CASSYSSGVYNEQFF	TGTGCCAGCAGTTACTCTAGCGGGGTTTACAATGAGCAGTTCTTC
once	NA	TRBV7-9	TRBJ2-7	CASSYTGTGSNYEQYF	TGTGCCAGCAGCTATACCGGCACGGGGTCAAACTACGAGCAGTACTTC
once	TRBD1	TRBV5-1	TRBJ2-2	CASSLPTGSGTGELFF	TGCGCCAGCAGCCTCCCGACAGGGTCGGGGACCGGGGAGCTGTTTTTT
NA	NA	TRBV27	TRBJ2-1	CASSRGGNEQFF	TGTGCCAGCAGCAGGGGTGGCAATGAGCAGTTCTTC
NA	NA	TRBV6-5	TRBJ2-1	CASSKLNEQFF	TGTGCCAGCAGTAAGCTCAATGAGCAGTTCTTC
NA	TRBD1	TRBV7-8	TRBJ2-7	CASSLAGQGAQPEQYF	TGTGCCAGCAGCTTAGCGGGACAGGGGGCGCAGCCGGAGCAGTACTTC
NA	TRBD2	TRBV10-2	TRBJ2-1	CASSGTTYNEQFF	TGCGCCAGCAGCGGGACTACCTACAATGAGCAGTTCTTC
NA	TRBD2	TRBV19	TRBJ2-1	CASSALAGGLVQFF	TGTGCCAGTAGTGCACTAGCGGGGGGGCTGGTGCAGTTCTTC
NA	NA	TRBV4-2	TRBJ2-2	CASSQDLAGQAWGTGELFF	TGTGCCAGCAGCCAAGATCTTGCCGGACAAGCCTGGGGCACCGGGGAGCTGTTTTTT
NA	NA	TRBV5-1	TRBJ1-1	CASSLGVNTEAFF	TGCGCCAGCAGCTTGGGCGTGAACACTGAAGCTTTCTTT
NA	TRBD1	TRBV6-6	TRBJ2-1	CASSSGQGRNEQFF	TGTGCCAGCTCATCGGGACAGGGGAGAAATGAGCAGTTCTTC
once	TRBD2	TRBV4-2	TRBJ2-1	CASSQSSGGSYNEQFF	TGTGCCAGCAGCCAATCTAGCGGGGGTTCCTACAATGAGCAGTTCTTC
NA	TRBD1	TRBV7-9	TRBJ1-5	CASSPTGSNQPQHF	TGTGCCAGCAGCCCGACAGGGAGCAATCAGCCCCAGCATTTT
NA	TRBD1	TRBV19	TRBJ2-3	CASSRGQRTDTQYF	TGTGCCAGTAGTAGGGGACAGCGTACAGATACGCAGTATTTT
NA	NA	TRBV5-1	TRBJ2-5	CASSVDLIRANQETQYF	TGCGCCAGCAGCGTGGACTTAATCAGGGCGAACCAAGAGACCCAGTACTTC
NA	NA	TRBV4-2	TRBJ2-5	CASSQGNSVRETQYF	TGTGCCAGCAGCCAAGGTAACTCCGTCCGGGAGACCCAGTACTTC
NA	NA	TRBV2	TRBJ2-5	CASSEVTRVETQYF	TGTGCCAGCAGTGAAGTTACCAGGGTAGAGACCCAGTACTTC
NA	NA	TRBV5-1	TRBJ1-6	CASSPGQNNSPLHF	TGCGCCAGCAGCCCGGGACAAAATAATTCACCCCTCCACTTT
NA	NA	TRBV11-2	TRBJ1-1	CASSRELTPNTEAFF	TGTGCCAGCAGCCGGGAGTTGACACCGAACACTGAAGCTTTCTTT
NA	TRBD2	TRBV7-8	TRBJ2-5	CASSLASGAEETQYF	TGTGCCAGCAGCTTAGCTAGCGGGGCAGAAGAGACCCAGTACTTC
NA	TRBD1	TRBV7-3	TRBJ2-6	CASSFGGFGGTGGSGANVLTF	TGTGCCAGCAGCTTTGGCGGCTTCGGAGGGACAGGGGGCTCTGGGGCCAACGTCCTGACTTTC
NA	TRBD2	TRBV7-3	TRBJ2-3	CASSLGLSGSPTDTQYF	TGTGCCAGCAGCTTAGGGTTGAGCGGGAGCCCCACAGATACGCAGTATTTT
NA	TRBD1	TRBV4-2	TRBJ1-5	CASSQEGAGGSNQPQHF	TGTGCCAGCAGCCAAGAGGGGGCAGGGGGGAGCAATCAGCCCCAGCATTTT
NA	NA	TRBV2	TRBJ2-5	CASNTDKRETQYF	TGTGCCAGCAATACAGACAAACGAGAGACCCAGTACTTC
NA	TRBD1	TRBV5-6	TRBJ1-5	CASSSGTGGISNQPQHF	TGTGCCAGCAGCTCCGGGACAGGGGGGATTAGCAATCAGCCCCAGCATTTT
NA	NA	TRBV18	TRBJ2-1	CASSPGDKYNEQFF	TGTGCCAGCTCACCAGGGGACAAGTACAATGAGCAGTTCTTC
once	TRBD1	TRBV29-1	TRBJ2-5	CSVVDRGGETQYF	TGCAGCGTGGTTGACAGGGGCGGAGAGACCCAGTACTTC
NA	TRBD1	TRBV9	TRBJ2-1	CASSIRQGGGNEQFF	TGTGCCAGCAGCATCCGACAGGGTGGCGGCAATGAGCAGTTCTTC
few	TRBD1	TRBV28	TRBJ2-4	CASIPQGAGNIQYF	TGTGCCAGCATCCCTCAGGGGGCTGGAAACATTCAGTACTTC
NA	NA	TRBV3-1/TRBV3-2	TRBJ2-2	CASSQEGVGTGELFF	TGTGCCAGCAGCCAAGAAGGGGTGGGAACCGGGGAGCTGTTTTTT
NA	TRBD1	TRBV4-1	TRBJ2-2	CASSQGDRGAMNTGELFF	TGCGCCAGCAGCCAAGGGGACAGGGGGGCCATGAACACCGGGGAGCTGTTTTTT
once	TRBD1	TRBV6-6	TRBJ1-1	CASSQPPGTGASEAFF	TGTGCCAGCAGTCAACCCCCCGGGACAGGGGCCTCTGAAGCTTTCTTT
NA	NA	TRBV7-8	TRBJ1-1	CASSARTPLLNTEAFF	TGTGCCAGCAGCGCCCGGACACCTCTTTTGAACACTGAAGCTTTCTTT
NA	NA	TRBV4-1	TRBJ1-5	CASSQVGARSNQPQHF	TGCGCCAGCAGCCAAGTAGGGGCGCGTAGCAATCAGCCCCAGCATTTT
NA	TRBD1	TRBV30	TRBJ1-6	CAWTTTGSSNSPLHF	TGTGCCTGGACCACGACAGGGAGCTCTAATTCACCCCTCCACTTT
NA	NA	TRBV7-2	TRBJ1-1	CASSFGWATEAFF	TGTGCCAGCAGCTTCGGATGGGCGACTGAAGCTTTCTTT
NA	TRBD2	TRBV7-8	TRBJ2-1	CASSQDPGSGGSYNEQFF	TGTGCCAGCAGCCAGGACCCAGGTAGCGGGGGATCCTACAATGAGCAGTTCTTC
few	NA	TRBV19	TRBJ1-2	CAAHRGGEKTGKSNYGYTF	TGTGCCGCCCACCGGGGGGGGGAAAAGACAGGAAAATCTAACTATGGCTACACCTTC
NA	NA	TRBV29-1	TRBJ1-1	CSVQGAPEAFF	TGCAGCGTTCAGGGCGCGCCTGAAGCTTTCTTT
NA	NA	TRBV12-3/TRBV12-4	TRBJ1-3	CASSLGAGNTIYF	TGTGCCAGCAGTTTAGGGGCAGGAAACACCATATATTTT
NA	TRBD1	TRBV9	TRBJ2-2	CASSADRDSVSGELFF	TGTGCCAGCAGCGCGGACAGGGACTCTGTTTCCGGGGAGCTGTTTTTT